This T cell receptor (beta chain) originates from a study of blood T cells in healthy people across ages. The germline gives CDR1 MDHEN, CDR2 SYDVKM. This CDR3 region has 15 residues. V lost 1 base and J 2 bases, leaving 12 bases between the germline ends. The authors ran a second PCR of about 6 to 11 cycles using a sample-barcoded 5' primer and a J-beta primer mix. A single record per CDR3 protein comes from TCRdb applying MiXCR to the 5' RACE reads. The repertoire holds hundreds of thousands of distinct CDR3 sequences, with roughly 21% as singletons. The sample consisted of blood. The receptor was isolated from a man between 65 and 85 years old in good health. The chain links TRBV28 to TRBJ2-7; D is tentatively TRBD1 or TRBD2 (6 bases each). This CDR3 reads CASSLSGAGPYEQYF. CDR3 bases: TGTGCCAGCAGTTTATCGGGGGCAGGACCCTACGAGCAGTACTTC.